This TCR beta chain came from a study of T cell responses to AZD1222 COVID-19 vaccine. Clones were sequenced by immunoSEQ multiplex PCR, and TCRdb holds only the in-frame ones, with some missing. The sample consists of 100,000 to 150,000 clones, 85% to 90% of them appearing once. The germline V gene encodes CDR1 SGHRS and CDR2 YFSETQ. The CDR3 runs 15 residues. The V gene end was trimmed by 3 bases and the J gene end by 4 bases; junction bases not matched to a gene: 6. With regard to this clone: Its antigen is undetermined.

Findings of the study overall: Reports indicate that nearly half of spike-specific TCRs are directed at unmutated variant regions.

V and J are TRBV5-1 and TRBJ1-1; 10 positions agree with TRBD1. The sequencing here drew on peripheral blood, taken on day 0 of AZD1222 vaccination. The clonotype comes from an adult in good health. CDR3 protein: CASSWDRDRGTEAFF. As DNA, the CDR3 is TGCGCCAGCAGCTGGGATCGGGACAGGGGCACTGAAGCTTTCTTT.